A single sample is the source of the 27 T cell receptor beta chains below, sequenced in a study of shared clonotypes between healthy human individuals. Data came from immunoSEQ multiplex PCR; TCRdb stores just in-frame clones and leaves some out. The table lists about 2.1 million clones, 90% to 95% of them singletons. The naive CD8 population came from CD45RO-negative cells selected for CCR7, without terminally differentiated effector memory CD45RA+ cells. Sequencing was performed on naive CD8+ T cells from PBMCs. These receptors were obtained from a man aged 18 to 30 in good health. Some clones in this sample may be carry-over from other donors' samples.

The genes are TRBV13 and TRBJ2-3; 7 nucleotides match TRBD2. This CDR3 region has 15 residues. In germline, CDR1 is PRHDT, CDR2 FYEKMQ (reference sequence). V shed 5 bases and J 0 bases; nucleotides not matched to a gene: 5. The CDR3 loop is CASSKRLASTDTQYF. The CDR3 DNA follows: TGTGCCAGCAGCAAAAGACTAGCTAGCACAGATACGCAGTATTTT. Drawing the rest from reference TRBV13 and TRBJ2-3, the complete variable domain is AAGVIQSPRHLIKEKRETATLKCYPIPRHDTVYWYQQGPGQDPQFLISFYEKMQSDKGSIPDRFSAQQFSDYHSELNMSSLELGDSALYFCASSKRLASTDTQYFGPGTRLTVL.

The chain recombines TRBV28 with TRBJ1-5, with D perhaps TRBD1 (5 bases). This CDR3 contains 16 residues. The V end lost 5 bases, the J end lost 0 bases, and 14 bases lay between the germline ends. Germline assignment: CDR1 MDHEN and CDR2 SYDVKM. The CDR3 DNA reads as TGTGCCAGCAGTATGTGGACACTTAATAGCAATCAGCCCCAGCATTTT. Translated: CASSMWTLNSNQPQHF.

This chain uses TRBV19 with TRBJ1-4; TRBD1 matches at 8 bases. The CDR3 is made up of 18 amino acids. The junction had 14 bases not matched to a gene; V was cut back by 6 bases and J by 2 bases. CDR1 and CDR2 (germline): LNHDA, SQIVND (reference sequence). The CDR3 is CASSWDRTNGVTNEKLFF. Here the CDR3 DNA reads TGTGCCAGTAGCTGGGACAGGACAAACGGAGTGACTAATGAAAAACTGTTTTTT.

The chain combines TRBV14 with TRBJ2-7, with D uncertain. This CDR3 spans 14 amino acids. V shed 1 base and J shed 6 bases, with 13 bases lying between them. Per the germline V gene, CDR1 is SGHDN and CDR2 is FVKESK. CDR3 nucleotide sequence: TGTGCCAGCAGCCAAGCGCGACGCGGTACCGAGCAGTACTTC. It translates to CASSQARRGTEQYF.

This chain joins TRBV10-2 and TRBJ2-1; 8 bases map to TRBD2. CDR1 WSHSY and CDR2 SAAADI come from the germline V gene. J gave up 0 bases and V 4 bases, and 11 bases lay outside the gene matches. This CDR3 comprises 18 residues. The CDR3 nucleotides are TGCGCCAGCAGTGCGGGGGGGTTAGCGGGGCGCTCCTACAATGAGCAGTTCTTC. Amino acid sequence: CASSAGGLAGRSYNEQFF.

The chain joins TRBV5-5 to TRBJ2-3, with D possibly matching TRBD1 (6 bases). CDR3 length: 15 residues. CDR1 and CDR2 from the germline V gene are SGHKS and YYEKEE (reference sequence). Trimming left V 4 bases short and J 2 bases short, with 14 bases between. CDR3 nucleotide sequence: TGTGCCAGCAGCACAGAGGACAGACCCACAGATACGCAGTATTTT. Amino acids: CASSTEDRPTDTQYF.

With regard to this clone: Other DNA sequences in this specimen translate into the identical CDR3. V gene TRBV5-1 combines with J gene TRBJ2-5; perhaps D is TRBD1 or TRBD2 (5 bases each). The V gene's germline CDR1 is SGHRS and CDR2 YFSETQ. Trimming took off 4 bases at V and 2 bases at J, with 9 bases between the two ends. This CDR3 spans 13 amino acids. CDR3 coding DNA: TGCGCCAGCAGCCTGGGGGTTCAAGAGACCCAGTACTTC. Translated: CASSLGVQETQYF.

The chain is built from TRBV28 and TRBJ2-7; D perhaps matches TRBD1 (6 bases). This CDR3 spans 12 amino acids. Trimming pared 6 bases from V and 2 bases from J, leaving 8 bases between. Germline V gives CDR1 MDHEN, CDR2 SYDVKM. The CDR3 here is CASSHRAYEQYF. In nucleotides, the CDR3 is TGTGCCAGCAGCCACAGGGCCTACGAGCAGTACTTC.

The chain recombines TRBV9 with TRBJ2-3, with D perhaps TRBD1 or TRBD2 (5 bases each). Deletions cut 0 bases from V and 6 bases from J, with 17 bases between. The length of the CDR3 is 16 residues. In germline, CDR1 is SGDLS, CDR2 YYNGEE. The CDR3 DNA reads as TGTGCCAGCAGCGTAGCCTTTGGGGGACGGCGGGATACGCAGTATTTT. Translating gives CASSVAFGGRRDTQYF.

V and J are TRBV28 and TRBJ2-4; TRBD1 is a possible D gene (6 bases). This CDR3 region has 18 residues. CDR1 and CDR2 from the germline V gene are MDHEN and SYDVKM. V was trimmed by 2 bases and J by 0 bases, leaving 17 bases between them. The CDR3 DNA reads TGTGCCAGCAGTTTACAGGATCAGGGGCACGTAGCCAAAAACATTCAGTACTTC. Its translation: CASSLQDQGHVAKNIQYF. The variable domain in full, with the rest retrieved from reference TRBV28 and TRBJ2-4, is DVKVTQSSRYLVKRTGEKVFLECVQDMDHENMFWYRQDPGLGLRLIYFSYDVKMKEKGDIPEGYSVSREKKERFSLILESASTNQTSMYLCASSLQDQGHVAKNIQYFGAGTRLSVL.

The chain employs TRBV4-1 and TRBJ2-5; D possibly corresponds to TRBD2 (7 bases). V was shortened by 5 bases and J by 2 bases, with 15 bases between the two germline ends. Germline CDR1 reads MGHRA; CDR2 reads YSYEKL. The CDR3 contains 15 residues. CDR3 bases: TGCGCCAGCAGCTCGGGGGGCGGGACACAAGAGACCCAGTACTTC. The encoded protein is CASSSGGGTQETQYF.

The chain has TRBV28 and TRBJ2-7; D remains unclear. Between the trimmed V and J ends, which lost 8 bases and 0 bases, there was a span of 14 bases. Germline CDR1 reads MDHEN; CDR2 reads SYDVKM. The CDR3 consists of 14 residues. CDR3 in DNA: TGTGCCAGCGGAGCCCCCTTGGGCTCCTACGAGCAGTACTTC. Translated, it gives CASGAPLGSYEQYF.

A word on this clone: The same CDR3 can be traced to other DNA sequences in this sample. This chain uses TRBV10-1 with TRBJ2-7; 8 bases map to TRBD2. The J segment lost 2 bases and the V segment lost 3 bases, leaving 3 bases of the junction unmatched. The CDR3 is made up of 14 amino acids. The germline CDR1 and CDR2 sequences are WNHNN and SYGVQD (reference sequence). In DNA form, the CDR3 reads TGCGCCAGCAGTGAAACGGGAGGGCCCTACGAGCAGTACTTC. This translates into CASSETGGPYEQYF.

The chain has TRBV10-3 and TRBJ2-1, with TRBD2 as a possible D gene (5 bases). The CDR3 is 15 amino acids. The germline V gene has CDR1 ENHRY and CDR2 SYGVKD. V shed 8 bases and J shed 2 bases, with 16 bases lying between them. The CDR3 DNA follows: TGTGCCATCCGCGGTGCTAGCTGGCCCTACAATGAGCAGTTCTTC. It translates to CAIRGASWPYNEQFF.

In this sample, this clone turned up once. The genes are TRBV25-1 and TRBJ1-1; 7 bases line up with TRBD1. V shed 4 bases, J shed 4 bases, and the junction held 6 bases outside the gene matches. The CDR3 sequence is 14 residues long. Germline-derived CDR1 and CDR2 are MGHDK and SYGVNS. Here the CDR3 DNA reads TGTGCCAGCAGTGGGACAGGTGTCATCACTGAAGCTTTCTTT. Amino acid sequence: CASSGTGVITEAFF.

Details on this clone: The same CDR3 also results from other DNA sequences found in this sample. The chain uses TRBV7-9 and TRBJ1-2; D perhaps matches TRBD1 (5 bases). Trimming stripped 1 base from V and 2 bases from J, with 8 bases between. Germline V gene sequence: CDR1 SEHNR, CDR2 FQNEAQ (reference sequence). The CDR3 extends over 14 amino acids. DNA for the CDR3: TGTGCCAGCAGCTTAGGTCGGGGCAACTATGGCTACACCTTC. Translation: CASSLGRGNYGYTF. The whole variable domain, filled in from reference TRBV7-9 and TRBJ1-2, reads DTGVSQNPRHKITKRGQNVTFRCDPISEHNRLYWYRQTLGQGPEFLTYFQNEAQLEKSRLLSDRFSAERPKGSFSTLEIQRTEQGDSAMYLCASSLGRGNYGYTFGSGTRLTVV.

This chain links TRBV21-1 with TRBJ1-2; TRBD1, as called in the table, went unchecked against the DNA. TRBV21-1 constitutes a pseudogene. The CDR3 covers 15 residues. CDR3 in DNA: TGTGCCAGCGAGACAGGGGCCGCGAATCCTTATGGCTACACCTTC. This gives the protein CASETGAANPYGYTF.

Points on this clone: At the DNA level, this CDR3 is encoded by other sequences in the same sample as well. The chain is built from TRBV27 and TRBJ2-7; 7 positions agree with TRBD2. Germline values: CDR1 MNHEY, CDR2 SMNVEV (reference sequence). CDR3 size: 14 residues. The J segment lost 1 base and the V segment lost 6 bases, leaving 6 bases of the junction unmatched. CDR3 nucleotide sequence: TGTGCCAGCAGCTCACGCGGGGGTTCCTACGAGCAGTACTTC. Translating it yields CASSSRGGSYEQYF.

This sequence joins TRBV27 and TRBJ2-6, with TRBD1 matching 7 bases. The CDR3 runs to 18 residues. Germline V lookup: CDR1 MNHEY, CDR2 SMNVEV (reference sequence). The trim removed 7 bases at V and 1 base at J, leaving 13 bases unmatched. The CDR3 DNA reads TGTGCCAGCACCTCGACAGGGTTGAATCTTTCTGGGGCCAACGTCCTGACTTTC. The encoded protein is CASTSTGLNLSGANVLTF.

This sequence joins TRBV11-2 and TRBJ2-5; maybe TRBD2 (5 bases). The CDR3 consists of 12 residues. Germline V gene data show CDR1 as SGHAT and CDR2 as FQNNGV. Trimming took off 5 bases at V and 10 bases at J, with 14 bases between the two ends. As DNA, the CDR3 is TGTGCCAGCAGCCACCTTGAGGAGGACCAGTACTTC. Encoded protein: CASSHLEEDQYF.

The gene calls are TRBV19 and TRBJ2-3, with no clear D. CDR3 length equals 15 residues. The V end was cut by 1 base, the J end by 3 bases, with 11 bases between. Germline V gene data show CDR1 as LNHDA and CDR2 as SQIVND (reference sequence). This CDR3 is CASSIARHETDTQYF. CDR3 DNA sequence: TGTGCCAGTAGTATAGCTAGGCATGAGACAGATACGCAGTATTTT.

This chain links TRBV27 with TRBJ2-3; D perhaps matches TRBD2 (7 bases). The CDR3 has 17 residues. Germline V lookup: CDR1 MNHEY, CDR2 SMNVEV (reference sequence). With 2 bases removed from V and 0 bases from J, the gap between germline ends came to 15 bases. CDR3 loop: CASSLRGWEGSTDTQYF. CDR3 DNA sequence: TGTGCCAGCAGTTTAAGGGGGTGGGAGGGGAGCACAGATACGCAGTATTTT.

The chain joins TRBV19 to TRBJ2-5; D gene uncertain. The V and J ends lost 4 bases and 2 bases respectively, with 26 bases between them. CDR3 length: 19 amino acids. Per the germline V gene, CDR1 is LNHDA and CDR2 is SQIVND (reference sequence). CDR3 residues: CASSTLLPEPTNPQETQYF. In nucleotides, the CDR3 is TGTGCCAGTAGTACCCTACTCCCCGAGCCCACCAATCCGCAAGAGACCCAGTACTTC. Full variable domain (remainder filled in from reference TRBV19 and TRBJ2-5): DGGITQSPKYLFRKEGQNVTLSCEQNLNHDAMYWYRQDPGQGLRLIYYSQIVNDFQKGDIAEGYSVSREKKESFPLTVTSAQKNPTAFYLCASSTLLPEPTNPQETQYFGPGTRLLVL.

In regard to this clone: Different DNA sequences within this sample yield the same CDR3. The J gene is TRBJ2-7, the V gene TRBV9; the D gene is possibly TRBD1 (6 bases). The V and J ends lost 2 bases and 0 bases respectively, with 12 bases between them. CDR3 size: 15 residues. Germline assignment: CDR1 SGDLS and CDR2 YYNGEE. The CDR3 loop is CASSVGGGGSYEQYF. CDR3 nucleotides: TGTGCCAGCAGCGTGGGTGGGGGCGGCTCCTACGAGCAGTACTTC.

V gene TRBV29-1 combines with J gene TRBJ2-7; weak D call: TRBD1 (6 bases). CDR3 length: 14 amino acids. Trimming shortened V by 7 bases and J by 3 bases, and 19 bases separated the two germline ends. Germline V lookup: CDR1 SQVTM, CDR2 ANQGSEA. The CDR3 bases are TGCAGCGCTCAAGACAGGTCCGATTTCTACGAGCAGTACTTC. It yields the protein CSAQDRSDFYEQYF.

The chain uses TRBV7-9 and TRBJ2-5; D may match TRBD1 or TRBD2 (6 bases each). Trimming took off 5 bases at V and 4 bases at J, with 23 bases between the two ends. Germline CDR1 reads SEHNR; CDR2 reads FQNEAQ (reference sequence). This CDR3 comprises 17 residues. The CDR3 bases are TGTGCCAGCAGCCCCGGCGTTCGGGGGCTGATTATAGAGACCCAGTACTTC. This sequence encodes CASSPGVRGLIIETQYF.

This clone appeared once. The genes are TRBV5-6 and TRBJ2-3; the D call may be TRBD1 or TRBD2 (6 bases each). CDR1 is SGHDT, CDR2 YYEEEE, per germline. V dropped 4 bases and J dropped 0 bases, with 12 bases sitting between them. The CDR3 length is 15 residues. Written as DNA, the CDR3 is TGTGCCAGCAGCCCCGACGGGGGCAGCACAGATACGCAGTATTTT. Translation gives CASSPDGGSTDTQYF.